A selection of T cell receptor beta chains follows, all from one sample in a study of blood T cells in healthy people across ages. TCRdb processed the 5' RACE reads anew with MiXCR; each CDR3 protein has one entry. This table holds approximately 1.5 million distinct CDR3 sequences, less than 45% found once. The sample taken for sequencing was blood. These receptors all come from a woman aged 18 to 35 in good health. Both conserved end residues are part of each CDR3. A D gene is named only where the DNA matches it firmly. Not all rows give a size; the values are once, few, many and, for expanded clones, a class.

>TRBV4-3|.|.|TRBJ1-4
CASSQDLGGYATNEKLFF
TGCGCCAGCAGCCAAGATCTGGGCGGATATGCAACTAATGAAAAACTGTTTTTT
>TRBV24-1|.|TRBD1|TRBJ2-1
CATSDNYHGTDEQFF
TGTGCCACCAGTGATAATTACCACGGGACAGACGAGCAGTTCTTC
>TRBV7-9|few|TRBD1|TRBJ2-3
CASSPTDRGVTDTQYF
TGTGCCAGCAGCCCAACCGACAGGGGGGTCACAGATACGCAGTATTTT
>TRBV14|.|.|TRBJ1-2
CASSQELGRLVGYTF
TGTGCCAGCAGCCAAGAGTTGGGCCGGTTAGTTGGCTACACCTTC
>TRBV12-3/TRBV12-4|many|TRBD1|TRBJ2-5
CANRQGNEQYF
TGTGCCAATCGACAGGGCAATGAGCAGTACTTC
>TRBV20-1|.|TRBD2|TRBJ2-1
CSARASSGLRNEQFF
TGCAGTGCTAGAGCGTCTAGCGGTTTAAGGAATGAGCAGTTCTTC
>TRBV20-1|few|.|TRBJ1-4
CSASRRRAVPTNEKLFF
TGCAGTGCTAGTCGGAGAAGGGCCGTACCTACTAATGAAAAACTGTTTTTT
>TRBV7-9|.|.|TRBJ1-1
CASSLAGASTEAFF
TGTGCCAGCAGCTTAGCGGGCGCGAGCACTGAAGCTTTCTTT
>TRBV5-1|.|TRBD1|TRBJ1-6
CASSLNDRADSPLHF
TGCGCCAGCAGCTTGAACGACAGGGCTGATTCACCCCTCCACTTT
>TRBV20-1|few|TRBD2|TRBJ2-3
CSATPTSLDRFSTDTQYF
TGCAGTGCTACCCCGACTAGCCTAGACCGCTTTAGCACAGATACGCAGTATTTT